This T cell receptor beta chain was identified during a study of CXCR3-negative and CXCR3-positive naive CD8 T cells. On this clonotype itself: The antigen is not known.

Whole-study results and caveats: Naive CXCR3-positive cells had TRB CDR3s more hydrophobic than those of CXCR3-negative naive cells.

UMI-tagged TRB cDNA libraries were built via 5' RACE. From the 5' RACE reads, TCRdb lists one entry per CDR3 protein and no DNA. The sample table sets out approximately 130,000 distinct CDR3 sequences. The material sequenced was naive CXCR3+ CD8+ T cells from blood. Subset in this sample: CD45RO-CCR7+CD27+CD95- naive CD8+ T cells expressing CXCR3 (TNR3+). The origin of this receptor is a human donor in good health. Some clones in this sample may be carry-over from other donors' samples.

CDR3: CSVEEGRTNTGELFF. V and J are TRBV29-1 and TRBJ2-2; lacking DNA, the TRBD1 call made by TCRdb goes unchecked. Germline-derived CDR1 and CDR2 are SQVTM and ANQGSEA. The CDR3 is 15 residues long.